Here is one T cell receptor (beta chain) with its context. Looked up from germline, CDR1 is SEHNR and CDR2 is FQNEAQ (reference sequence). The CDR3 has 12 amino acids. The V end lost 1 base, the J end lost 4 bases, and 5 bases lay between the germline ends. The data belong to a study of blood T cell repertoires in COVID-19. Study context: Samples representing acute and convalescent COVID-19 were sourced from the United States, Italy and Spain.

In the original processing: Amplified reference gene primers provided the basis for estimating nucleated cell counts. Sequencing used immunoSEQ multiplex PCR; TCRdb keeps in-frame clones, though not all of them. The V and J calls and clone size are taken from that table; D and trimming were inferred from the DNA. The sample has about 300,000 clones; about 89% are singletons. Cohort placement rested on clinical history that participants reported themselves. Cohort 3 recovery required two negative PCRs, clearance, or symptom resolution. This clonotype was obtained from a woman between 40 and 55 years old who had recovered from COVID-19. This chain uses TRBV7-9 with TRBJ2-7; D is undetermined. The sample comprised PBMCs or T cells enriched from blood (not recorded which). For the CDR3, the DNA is TGTGCCAGCAGCTTAGGCAGTTACGAGCAGTACTTC. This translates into CASSLGSYEQYF.